The 30 T cell receptor beta chains in this list originate from one sample, sequenced in a study of blood T cell repertoires in COVID-19. Using immunoSEQ multiplex PCR, the repertoire was profiled, and TCRdb retains in-frame clones only, with some absent. The repertoire consists of 200,000 to 300,000 clones, with almost 85% occurring once and the leading ten covering approximately 1.9%. What was sequenced was peripheral blood. These receptors originate from a woman of 80 years or more with acute or convalescent COVID-19.

This rearrangement joins TRBV5-1 to TRBJ1-1; D is undetermined. Germline-derived CDR1 and CDR2 are SGHRS and YFSETQ. V lost 5 bases, J lost 1 base, and 15 bases lay in between. CDR3 size: 15 residues. For the CDR3, the DNA is TGCGCCAGCAGACCAACCCTTACAGCGAACACTGAAGCTTTCTTT. As protein: CASRPTLTANTEAFF.

The rearrangement uses TRBV27 and TRBJ1-2; the D is unclear. V lost 0 bases to trimming and J lost 4 bases, with 6 bases between them. The germline V gene has CDR1 MNHEY and CDR2 SMNVEV (reference sequence). This CDR3 is 13 amino acids long. Here the CDR3 reads CASSLSPIYGYTF. CDR3 nucleotide sequence: TGTGCCAGCAGTTTATCCCCCATCTATGGCTACACCTTC.

The V call is TRBV19, the J call TRBJ1-5; possible D gene TRBD1, 6 bases. V was clipped by 4 bases and J by 2 bases, with 9 bases between them. The CDR3 sequence is 14 residues long. The germline V gene has CDR1 LNHDA and CDR2 SQIVND (reference sequence). This CDR3 reads CASSRGHGNQPQHF. The CDR3 nucleotides are TGTGCCAGTAGTAGGGGGCACGGCAATCAGCCCCAGCATTTT.

This sequence joins TRBV30 and TRBJ2-3, with 12 nucleotides matching TRBD2. The V gene end was trimmed by 2 bases and the J gene end by 3 bases; junction bases not matched to a gene: 9. Germline lookup yields CDR1 GTSNPN and CDR2 SVGIG (reference sequence). This CDR3 is 17 amino acids long. CDR3 in amino acids: CAWSPPGLAGLTDTQYF. The DNA of the CDR3 is TGTGCCTGGAGTCCCCCGGGACTAGCGGGCCTTACAGATACGCAGTATTTT.

CDR3 bases: TGTGCCAGCAGCGGACGGGACAGGGGCTCCTACGAGCAGTACTTC. Translated: CASSGRDRGSYEQYF. The V gene is TRBV7-2, the J gene TRBJ2-7; 10 bases agree with TRBD1. This CDR3 comprises 15 residues. The V and J ends lost 5 bases and 0 bases, in that order; junction bases with no gene match: 4. Germline CDR1 reads SGHTA; CDR2 reads FQGNSA. Full variable domain (missing parts from reference TRBV7-2 and TRBJ2-7): GAGVSQSPSNKVTEKGKDVELRCDPISGHTALYWYRQSLGQGLEFLIYFQGNSAPDKSGLPSDRFSAERTGGSVSTLTIQRTQQEDSAVYLCASSGRDRGSYEQYFGPGTRLTVT.

This rearrangement joins TRBV2 to TRBJ1-1, with D perhaps matching TRBD1 (6 bases). The germline V and J ends were trimmed by 6 bases and 8 bases, with 13 bases remaining between them. The V gene's germline CDR1 is SNHLY and CDR2 FYNNEI. The CDR3 extends over 12 amino acids. The CDR3 spells CASRGDRREAFF. The CDR3 DNA reads TGTGCCAGCAGGGGAGACAGGAGGGAAGCTTTCTTT.

The genes are TRBV7-6 and TRBJ1-3; a weak D match, TRBD1 (6 bases). CDR3 length equals 16 residues. V lost 6 bases and J lost 4, with 19 bases in between. The germline V gene encodes CDR1 SGHVS and CDR2 FNYEAQ. The CDR3: CASSLTQGDGGNTIYF. The CDR3 bases are TGTGCCAGCAGTTTAACACAGGGCGACGGAGGAAACACCATATATTTT.

This rearrangement joins TRBV12-5 to TRBJ1-2, with 7 bases aligning to TRBD1. This CDR3 comprises 13 residues. V dropped 5 bases and J dropped 2; count of bases not matched to a gene: 2. Germline V CDR1 and CDR2: LGHNT, FRNRAP. In DNA, the CDR3 is TGTGCTAGTGGTATGGGACAGAACTATGGCTACACCTTC. Protein sequence: CASGMGQNYGYTF.

The CDR3 sequence is CASSPLQGRGTEAFF. The DNA for the CDR3 is TGTGCCAGCAGCCCTCTTCAGGGAAGAGGCACTGAAGCTTTCTTT. The chain uses TRBV7-8 and TRBJ1-1, with D possibly TRBD1 on 5 matching bases. Germline V gives CDR1 SGHVS, CDR2 FQNEAQ. Between the trimmed V and J ends, which lost 5 bases and 4 bases, there was a span of 17 bases. The CDR3 loop spans 15 amino acids.

The rearrangement links TRBV5-8 to TRBJ2-2; D is possibly TRBD2 (6 bases). V lost 1 base, J lost 1 base, and 8 bases lay in between. Germline CDR1 is SGHTS and CDR2 is YDEGEE. The CDR3 spans 15 residues. The CDR3 loop reads CASSLLRENTGELFF. The CDR3 DNA reads TGTGCCAGCAGCTTGTTGCGGGAGAACACCGGGGAGCTGTTTTTT.

The chain carries TRBV6-1 and TRBJ1-2; D remains unclear. Trimming removed 4 bases from V and 2 bases from J, with 23 bases in between. CDR3 length: 18 amino acids. In germline, CDR1 is MNHNS, CDR2 SASEGT. The CDR3 spells CASSGGLGRTSENYGYTF. The DNA for the CDR3 is TGTGCCAGCAGTGGAGGGTTAGGACGGACCTCTGAAAACTATGGCTACACCTTC.

The CDR3 nucleotides are TGTGCCAGCAGCTTGCTACGGGAATCACCCCTCCACTTT. Amino acid sequence: CASSLLRESPLHF. The chain links TRBV7-3 to TRBJ1-6; D uncertain. CDR1 SGHTA and CDR2 FQGTGA come from the germline V gene. With 3 bases removed from V and 10 bases from J, the gap between germline ends came to 10 bases. This CDR3 is built from 13 residues.

The CDR3 protein is CASRGSQGVQGYEQYF. The DNA for the CDR3 is TGTGCCAGCAGGGGCAGCCAAGGGGTACAGGGCTACGAGCAGTACTTC. The chain couples TRBV4-2 to TRBJ2-7; possible D gene TRBD1, 6 bases. Trimming shortened V by 6 bases and J by 3 bases, and 21 bases separated the two germline ends. Germline lookup yields CDR1 LGHNA and CDR2 YNFKEQ. The CDR3 contains 16 residues.

The V gene is TRBV18, the J gene TRBJ2-7; TRBD1 matches 8 bases. CDR1 and CDR2 (germline): KGHSH, LQKENI. This CDR3 region has 13 residues. The V gene end was trimmed by 2 bases and the J gene end by 5 bases; junction bases not matched to a gene: 2. This CDR3 reads CASSPGTGDEQYF. DNA of the CDR3: TGTGCCAGCTCACCAGGGACAGGTGACGAGCAGTACTTC. The whole variable domain, filled in from reference TRBV18 and TRBJ2-7, reads NAGVMQNPRHLVRRRGQEARLRCSPMKGHSHVYWYRQLPEEGLKFMVYLQKENIIDESGMPKERFSAEFPKEGPSILRIQQVVRGDSAAYFCASSPGTGDEQYFGPGTRLTVT.

This chain links TRBV6-5 with TRBJ1-1; D not resolved. V was cut by 7 bases and J by 2 bases, with 5 bases left in between. CDR1 and CDR2 from the germline V gene are MNHEY and SVGAGI. CDR3 size: 11 residues. CDR3 sequence (DNA): TGTGCCAGCACTTCCAACACTGAAGCTTTCTTT. Translated, it gives CASTSNTEAFF.

The J gene is TRBJ1-5, the V gene TRBV7-2; no firm D call. Germline CDR1 SGHTA, CDR2 FQGNSA. CDR3 length: 15 amino acids. Trimming removed 2 bases from V and 4 bases from J, with 12 bases in between. This CDR3 reads CASSLTQDGNQPQHF. In nucleotides, the CDR3 is TGTGCCAGCAGCTTAACCCAAGACGGGAATCAGCCCCAGCATTTT.

The rearrangement uses TRBV27 and TRBJ2-2; the match to TRBD1 covers 11 bases. The CDR3 spans 17 residues. In germline, CDR1 is MNHEY, CDR2 SMNVEV (reference sequence). Trimming removed 1 base from V and 5 bases from J; junction bases left unmatched: 6. The CDR3 sequence is CASSLLGTGGDTGELFF. The CDR3 coding sequence is TGTGCCAGCAGTTTATTGGGGACAGGGGGAGATACCGGGGAGCTGTTTTTT.

The chain carries TRBV7-2 and TRBJ2-5, with D possibly matching TRBD2 (6 bases). The germline V gene has CDR1 SGHTA and CDR2 FQGNSA. CDR3 size: 16 residues. Trimming pared 5 bases from V and 5 bases from J, leaving 21 bases between. CDR3 coding DNA: TGTGCCAGCAGCCTCGACCTGCTCAGACGGGGGGAGACCCAGTACTTC. As protein: CASSLDLLRRGETQYF.

The genes are TRBV27 and TRBJ1-2; no firm D call. The CDR3 sequence is 13 residues long. Trimming removed 2 bases from V and 7 bases from J, with 11 bases in between. CDR1 and CDR2 (germline): MNHEY, SMNVEV (reference sequence). CDR3 residues: CASSLVGPRGYTF. The CDR3 nucleotides read TGTGCCAGCAGTTTAGTTGGGCCGCGTGGCTACACCTTC.

In the case of this clone: Other DNA sequences of this sample code for an identical CDR3. The chain combines TRBV5-1 with TRBJ2-3; D gene ambiguous. This CDR3 contains 12 residues. Germline V gives CDR1 SGHRS, CDR2 YFSETQ. The V and J ends lost 2 bases and 4 bases respectively, with 5 bases between them. This CDR3 reads CASSFSADTQYF. The CDR3 DNA sequence: TGCGCCAGCAGCTTTTCAGCAGATACGCAGTATTTT.

This clone came up many times. V gene TRBV4-1 combines with J gene TRBJ1-1; unclear D gene. V was cut by 4 bases and J by 2 bases, with 14 bases left in between. Germline CDR1 reads MGHRA; CDR2 reads YSYEKL. The CDR3 runs to 15 residues. The CDR3 loop is CASSPPPTGNTEAFF. DNA for the CDR3: TGCGCCAGCAGCCCCCCCCCTACGGGTAACACTGAAGCTTTCTTT.

The chain links TRBV9 to TRBJ1-1, with D uncertain. This CDR3 has 14 residues. Trimming cost V 0 bases and J 8 bases, with 14 bases left between them. Per germline, CDR1 SGDLS and CDR2 YYNGEE. CDR3 sequence reads: CASSVASLTGEAFF. The CDR3 coding sequence is TGTGCCAGCAGCGTAGCAAGCTTAACGGGGGAAGCTTTCTTT.

This chain links TRBV28 with TRBJ2-3; 14 nucleotides match TRBD2. The V gene's germline CDR1 is MDHEN and CDR2 SYDVKM. The V gene end was trimmed by 4 bases and the J gene end by 6 bases; junction bases not matched to a gene: 15. This CDR3 region has 19 residues. DNA of the CDR3: TGTGCCAGCAGTTCCCCCGGGACTAGCGGGGGCCCCAGGGGGGATACGCAGTATTTT. The encoded protein is CASSSPGTSGGPRGDTQYF.

J is TRBJ2-1 and V is TRBV4-3; D is perhaps TRBD2 (5 bases). Germline V gene data show CDR1 as LGHNA and CDR2 as YSLEER. Trimming removed 2 bases from V and 12 bases from J, with 14 bases in between. The CDR3 spans 13 residues. The CDR3 here is CASSQRENGGQFF. In DNA, the CDR3 is TGCGCCAGCAGCCAAAGGGAGAATGGTGGGCAGTTCTTC.

J is TRBJ2-7 and V is TRBV3-1 (or the pseudogene TRBV3-2); 7 nucleotides align to TRBD1. CDR1 is LGHDT and CDR2 is YNNKEL in the germline V gene (reference sequence). The CDR3 is 14 residues long. The J segment lost 3 bases and the V segment lost 5 bases, leaving 7 bases of the junction unmatched. Written as DNA, the CDR3 is TGTGCCAGCAGCTCTGATTCAGGGGGCTACGAGCAGTACTTC. Its translation: CASSSDSGGYEQYF.

The rearrangement uses TRBV28 and TRBJ1-3, with 7 nucleotides matching TRBD1. Looked up from germline, CDR1 is MDHEN and CDR2 is SYDVKM. The CDR3 totals 18 residues. V shed 8 bases, J shed 0 bases, and the junction held 16 bases outside the gene matches. CDR3 in amino acids: CASAFPPGQRVSGNTIYF. The CDR3 DNA reads TGTGCCAGCGCCTTCCCGCCGGGACAGAGAGTCTCTGGAAACACCATATATTTT.

The chain links TRBV14 to TRBJ1-2; TRBD1 might be the D (5 bases). The CDR3 runs 13 residues. Germline V gene lookup returns CDR1 SGHDN and CDR2 FVKESK. Trimming shortened V by 5 bases and J by 5 bases, and 12 bases separated the two germline ends. The CDR3 coding sequence is TGTGCCAGCAGCTACTACGGGACTTATGGCTACACCTTC. Its protein is CASSYYGTYGYTF.

The chain is built from TRBV11-2 and TRBJ1-1, with 7 bases matching TRBD1. Germline V gives CDR1 SGHAT, CDR2 FQNNGV. Trimming at V came to 5 bases and at J to 4 bases, leaving 10 bases not matched to a gene. This CDR3 is built from 15 residues. The CDR3 nucleotides read TGTGCCAGCAGCAAGTTACAGGGGTTCAGCACTGAAGCTTTCTTT. Its protein product is CASSKLQGFSTEAFF.

This clone was detected only a few times. In the same sample, other DNA sequences code for this CDR3. The rearrangement joins TRBV4-2 to TRBJ1-6; 10 bases match TRBD1. CDR3 size: 15 residues. Losses at the gene ends were 1 base for V and 7 bases for J; bases not matched to a gene: 1. Per the germline V gene, CDR1 is LGHNA and CDR2 is YNFKEQ. CDR3 nucleotides: TGTGCCAGCAGCCAAGCGGGACAGGGGAATTCACCCCTCCACTTT. This gives the protein CASSQAGQGNSPLHF.

Only one count was recorded for this clone. The rearrangement links TRBV4-1 to TRBJ1-3; D might be TRBD1 (5 bases). The CDR3 runs 17 residues. The germline V gene encodes CDR1 MGHRA and CDR2 YSYEKL. Trimming took off 1 base at V and 0 bases at J, with 13 bases between the two ends. The CDR3 region has the DNA TGCGCCAGCAGCCAAGGGGGCACCTCTAGCTCTGGAAACACCATATATTTT. Protein: CASSQGGTSSSGNTIYF.